The following is a T cell receptor (beta chain) sequence with its context. The CDR3 is 15 amino acids. Germline lookup yields CDR1 SEHNR and CDR2 FQNEAQ (reference sequence). V gave up 1 base and J gave up 7 bases; unmatched junction bases: 4. Assay used: immunoSEQ multiplex PCR; TCRdb lists only in-frame clones, some missing. The table includes 80,000 to 95,000 clones, 81% detected once. This specimen belongs to a study of blood T cell repertoires in COVID-19. The rearrangement joins TRBV7-9 to TRBJ1-6; TRBD1 matches 7 bases. The sequenced sample was peripheral blood. The sequence was collected from an elderly man with acute or convalescent COVID-19. CDR3 protein: CASSLGDRGNSPLHF. The CDR3 nucleotides read TGTGCCAGCAGCTTAGGGGACAGAGGAAATTCACCCCTCCACTTT.